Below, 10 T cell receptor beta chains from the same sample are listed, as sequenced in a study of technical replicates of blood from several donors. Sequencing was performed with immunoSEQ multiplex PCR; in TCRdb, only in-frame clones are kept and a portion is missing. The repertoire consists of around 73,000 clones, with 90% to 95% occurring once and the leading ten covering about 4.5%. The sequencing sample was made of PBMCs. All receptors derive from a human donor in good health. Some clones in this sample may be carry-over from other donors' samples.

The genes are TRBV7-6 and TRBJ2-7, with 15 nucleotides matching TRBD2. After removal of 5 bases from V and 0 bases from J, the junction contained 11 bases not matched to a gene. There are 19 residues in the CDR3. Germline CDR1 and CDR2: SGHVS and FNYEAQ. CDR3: CASSTEPGTSGGSSYEQYF. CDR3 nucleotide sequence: TGTGCCAGCAGCACCGAACCGGGGACTAGCGGGGGGTCCTCCTACGAGCAGTACTTC.

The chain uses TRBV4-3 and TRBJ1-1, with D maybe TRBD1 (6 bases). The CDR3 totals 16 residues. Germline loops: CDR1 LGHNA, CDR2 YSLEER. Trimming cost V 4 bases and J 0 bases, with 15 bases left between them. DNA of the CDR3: TGCGCCAGCAGCCCAGACTTGAGGGGGTTGAACACTGAAGCTTTCTTT. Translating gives CASSPDLRGLNTEAFF.

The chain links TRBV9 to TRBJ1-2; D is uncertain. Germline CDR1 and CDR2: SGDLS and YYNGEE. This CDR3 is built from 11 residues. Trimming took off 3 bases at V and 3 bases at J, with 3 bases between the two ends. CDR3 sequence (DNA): TGTGCCAGCAGCGCTTACTATGGCTACACCTTC. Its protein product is CASSAYYGYTF.

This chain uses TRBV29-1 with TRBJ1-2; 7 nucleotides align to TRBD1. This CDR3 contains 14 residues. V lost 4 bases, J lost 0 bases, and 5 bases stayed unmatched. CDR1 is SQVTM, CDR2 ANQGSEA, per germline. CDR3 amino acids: CSVARQGTNYGYTF. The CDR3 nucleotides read TGCAGCGTTGCCCGACAGGGAACTAACTATGGCTACACCTTC.

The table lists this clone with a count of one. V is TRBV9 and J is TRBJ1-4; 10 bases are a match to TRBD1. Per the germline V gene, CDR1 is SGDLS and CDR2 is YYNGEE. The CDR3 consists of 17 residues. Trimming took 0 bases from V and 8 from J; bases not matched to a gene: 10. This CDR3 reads CASSVEGQGLVREKLFF. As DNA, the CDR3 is TGTGCCAGCAGCGTAGAGGGACAGGGGTTGGTCAGGGAAAAACTGTTTTTT.

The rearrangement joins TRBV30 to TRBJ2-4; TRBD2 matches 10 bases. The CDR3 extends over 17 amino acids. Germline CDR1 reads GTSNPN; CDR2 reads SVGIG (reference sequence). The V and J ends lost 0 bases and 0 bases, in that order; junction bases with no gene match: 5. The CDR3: CAWSVKAGGLAKNIQYF. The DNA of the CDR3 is TGTGCCTGGAGTGTAAAAGCGGGAGGGTTAGCCAAAAACATTCAGTACTTC.

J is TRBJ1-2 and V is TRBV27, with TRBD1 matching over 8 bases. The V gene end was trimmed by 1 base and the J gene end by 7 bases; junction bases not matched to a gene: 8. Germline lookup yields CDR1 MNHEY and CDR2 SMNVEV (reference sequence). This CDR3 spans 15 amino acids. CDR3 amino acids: CASSLLGAGGAGYTF. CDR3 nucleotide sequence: TGTGCCAGCAGTTTATTAGGGGCAGGGGGCGCTGGCTACACCTTC.

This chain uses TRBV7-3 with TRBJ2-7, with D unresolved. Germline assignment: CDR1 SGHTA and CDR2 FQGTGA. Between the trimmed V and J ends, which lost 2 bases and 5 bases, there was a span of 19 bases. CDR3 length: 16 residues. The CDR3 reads CASSLSGETLIHEQYF. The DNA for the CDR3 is TGTGCCAGCAGCTTATCTGGAGAGACCCTAATCCACGAGCAGTACTTC.

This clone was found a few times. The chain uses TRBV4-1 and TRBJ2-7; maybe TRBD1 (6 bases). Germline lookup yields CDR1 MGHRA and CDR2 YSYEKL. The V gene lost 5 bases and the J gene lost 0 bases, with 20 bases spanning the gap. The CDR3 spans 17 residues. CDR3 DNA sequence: TGCGCCAGCAGCAGGTGGGGGCCCATAGGGAACTCCTACGAGCAGTACTTC. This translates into CASSRWGPIGNSYEQYF.

CDR3 sequence reads: CASSYDRGAEAFF. The DNA for the CDR3 is TGTGCCAGCAGTTACGACAGGGGGGCTGAAGCTTTCTTT. The chain links TRBV6-5 to TRBJ1-1, with TRBD1 identical over 9 bases. This CDR3 is 13 amino acids long. CDR1 is MNHEY and CDR2 is SVGAGI in the germline V gene. V trimming: 2 bases; J trimming: 6 bases; junction bases outside the gene matches: 1.